The 11 T cell receptor beta chains listed next were all sequenced from one sample in a study of pediatric ulcerative colitis (dated by TCRdb to the late 2010s). During colonoscopy, one to two pinch biopsies were obtained from the rectum for research. Preparation of the library involved the immunoSEQ multiplex PCR assay. TCRdb mirrors the immuneACCESS table, restricted to in-frame sequences. Some clones are absent from its copies; in checked studies, under half trace to an unresolved V gene, and the reason for the others is unknown. The sample records about 36,000 clones, more than 70% of which are singletons. The ten largest clones add up to 0.65% to 0.75% of the sample. The specimen was gut tissue. These receptors all stem from a boy between 10 and 17 years old with moderate ulcerative colitis.

The gene calls are TRBV7-2 and TRBJ2-5, with 10 positions matching TRBD2. Per the germline V gene, CDR1 is SGHTA and CDR2 is FQGNSA. J gave up 1 base and V 8 bases, and 7 bases lay outside the gene matches. This CDR3 spans 15 amino acids. CDR3: CASRPGTSAQETQYF. DNA of the CDR3: TGTGCCAGCCGCCCCGGGACTAGCGCCCAAGAGACCCAGTACTTC.

This rearrangement joins TRBV28 to TRBJ2-5; 9 nucleotides match TRBD1. The V gene end was trimmed by 5 bases and the J gene end by 5 bases; junction bases not matched to a gene: 12. The CDR3 is 16 residues long. From germline, CDR1 is MDHEN and CDR2 SYDVKM. Written as DNA, the CDR3 is TGTGCCAGCAGTCCCCATCCGGGACAGGGCTGGGAGACCCAGTACTTC. Translated, it gives CASSPHPGQGWETQYF.

The V call is TRBV4-1, the J call TRBJ1-5; D unclear. Trimming pared 1 base from V and 11 bases from J, leaving 12 bases between. In germline, CDR1 is MGHRA, CDR2 YSYEKL. The CDR3 is made up of 13 amino acids. The CDR3 sequence is CASSQVLSPAQHF. The CDR3 region has the DNA TGCGCCAGCAGCCAAGTTCTCAGTCCGGCCCAGCATTTT.

The sample holds a few counts of this clone. The V call is TRBV18, the J call TRBJ1-2; D might be TRBD1 (5 bases). Germline lookup yields CDR1 KGHSH and CDR2 LQKENI. The CDR3 totals 14 residues. The V gene lost 2 bases and the J gene lost 6 bases, with 13 bases spanning the gap. This chain's CDR3 is CASSPGGAGHGYTF. The CDR3 DNA follows: TGTGCCAGCTCACCAGGGGGTGCAGGGCATGGCTACACCTTC.

This chain links TRBV25-1 with TRBJ2-7, with TRBD2 matching 11 bases. The CDR3 loop spans 14 amino acids. The germline gives CDR1 MGHDK, CDR2 SYGVNS. With 4 bases clipped from V and 2 bases from J, the junction kept 1 base outside the gene matches. CDR3 residues: CASSGSGRAYEQYF. The CDR3 nucleotides are TGTGCCAGCAGTGGTAGCGGGAGGGCCTACGAGCAGTACTTC.

The gene calls are TRBV11-3 and TRBJ2-7, with D tentatively TRBD1 (5 bases). V shed 5 bases and J shed 0 bases, with 8 bases lying between them. The CDR3 loop spans 13 amino acids. CDR1 is SGHNT, CDR2 YENEEA, per germline. The CDR3, as DNA: TGTGCCAGCAGCCCGACAGTCTCCTACGAGCAGTACTTC. Translation: CASSPTVSYEQYF.

The chain has TRBV6-1 and TRBJ1-1; D ambiguous. CDR1 MNHNS and CDR2 SASEGT come from the germline V gene. CDR3 size: 13 residues. Trimming removed 7 bases from V and 5 bases from J, with 14 bases in between. The CDR3 DNA sequence: TGTGCCAGCATTCCGATTTTGGGGACTGAAGCTTTCTTT. The encoded protein is CASIPILGTEAFF.

In this sample, this clone turned up once. The genes are TRBV5-8 and TRBJ1-1; no clear D. The CDR3 totals 14 residues. The V end lost 0 bases, the J end lost 1 base, and 7 bases lay between the germline ends. Germline CDR1 reads SGHTS; CDR2 reads YDEGEE. CDR3 sequence: CASSLGGRNTEAFF. In DNA, the CDR3 is TGTGCCAGCAGCTTGGGGGGTCGGAACACTGAAGCTTTCTTT.

The V and J genes are TRBV10-1 and TRBJ2-1, with 9 bases matching TRBD2. Losses at the gene ends were 6 bases for V and 4 bases for J; bases not matched to a gene: 13. Germline-derived CDR1 and CDR2 are WNHNN and SYGVQD (reference sequence). The CDR3 length is 17 residues. CDR3 protein: CASSYYFSGRTYNEQFF. CDR3 nucleotides: TGCGCCAGCAGCTATTATTTTAGCGGGAGAACTTACAATGAGCAGTTCTTC.

This clone occurred a few times. This chain uses TRBV6-5 with TRBJ2-7; perhaps TRBD1 as D (5 bases). V lost 2 bases, J lost 6 bases, and 17 bases lay in between. This CDR3 is built from 15 residues. Germline V CDR1 and CDR2: MNHEY, SVGAGI. The CDR3 coding sequence is TGTGCCAGCAGTTACGCTGCAGGGATTTTGGGCGAGCAGTACTTC. As protein: CASSYAAGILGEQYF.

The chain has TRBV28 and TRBJ1-3; possible D gene TRBD1, 5 bases. V dropped 6 bases and J dropped 1 base, with 13 bases sitting between them. Germline lookup yields CDR1 MDHEN and CDR2 SYDVKM. The CDR3 consists of 15 residues. The CDR3 bases are TGTGCCAGCAGCCTCCGGAGGGGTTCTGGAAACACCATATATTTT. This encodes CASSLRRGSGNTIYF.